This entry lists 13 T cell receptor beta chains sequenced from one sample in a study of CD8 T cells in Susac syndrome. Random hexamers were used to reverse transcribe the RNA input (about 0.45 to 1 ug). From the immunoSEQ multiplex PCR reads, TCRdb called clonotypes with MiXCR, one entry per CDR3 protein. The sample lists approximately 150,000 distinct CDR3 sequences, under 95% occurring once. Sequencing used CD4+ T cells from PBMCs. The source of these receptors is a human donor in good health.

This clonotype has more than one count but fewer than ten. This chain uses TRBV29-1 with TRBJ2-7, with D possibly called TRBD1 or TRBD2 (6 bases each). Looked up from germline, CDR1 is SQVTM and CDR2 is ANQGSEA. Trimming took off 5 bases at V and 6 bases at J, with 11 bases between the two ends. The CDR3 contains 11 residues. CDR3 sequence: CSVRGGGEQYF. DNA of the CDR3: TGCAGCGTTCGAGGGGGAGGCGAGCAGTACTTC.

V usage is TRBV29-1 and J usage is TRBJ2-1; 10 positions agree with TRBD2. CDR1 and CDR2 (germline): SQVTM, ANQGSEA. Trimming removed 2 bases from V and 3 bases from J; junction bases left unmatched: 7. The CDR3 sequence is 16 residues long. CDR3 amino acids: CSVELAGAPFYNEQFF. CDR3 sequence (DNA): TGCAGCGTTGAACTAGCGGGAGCGCCATTCTACAATGAGCAGTTCTTC.

The chain combines TRBV13 with TRBJ2-7; D gene uncertain. V gave up 2 bases and J gave up 3 bases, with 11 bases separating them. CDR3 length: 14 amino acids. The V gene's germline CDR1 is PRHDT and CDR2 FYEKMQ (reference sequence). In nucleotides, the CDR3 is TGTGCCAGCAGCTTAATCGGCAGAGACTACGAGCAGTACTTC. Translating it yields CASSLIGRDYEQYF.

The chain employs TRBV6-2 or TRBV6-3 and TRBJ1-1; 8 nucleotides match TRBD1. CDR1 is MNHEY and CDR2 is SVGEGT in the germline V gene. V shed 4 bases, J shed 1 base, and the junction held 5 bases outside the gene matches. The CDR3 runs to 15 residues. Here the CDR3 DNA reads TGTGCCAGCAGTTTCCGGACAGGGCAGAACACTGAAGCTTTCTTT. As protein: CASSFRTGQNTEAFF.

V usage is TRBV7-2 and J usage is TRBJ2-3, with D tentatively TRBD1 (6 bases). This CDR3 is 15 amino acids long. V was pared by 5 bases and J by 2 bases, with 14 bases between. CDR1 and CDR2 from the germline V gene are SGHTA and FQGNSA. CDR3 residues: CASSINRVNTDTQYF. CDR3 DNA sequence: TGTGCCAGCAGCATTAACAGGGTTAACACAGATACGCAGTATTTT.

CDR3 bases: TGTGCCAGCAGTGAACCGGGGAACACTGAAGCTTTCTTT. Protein product: CASSEPGNTEAFF. This chain uses TRBV6-1 with TRBJ1-1; unclear D gene. The length of the CDR3 is 13 residues. Germline assignment: CDR1 MNHNS and CDR2 SASEGT. V dropped 2 bases and J dropped 1 base, with 5 bases sitting between them.

V and J are TRBV29-1 and TRBJ1-2, with D perhaps TRBD1 (6 bases). Germline values: CDR1 SQVTM, CDR2 ANQGSEA. The ends were cut back, 6 bases at V and 3 bases at J, with 17 bases in the middle. The CDR3 contains 14 residues. CDR3 DNA: TGCAGCGTGGGGGGGCCAGAGTTGCACTATGGCTACACCTTC. The encoded protein is CSVGGPELHYGYTF.

The CDR3 protein is CASARGTGNTIYF. The DNA for the CDR3 is TGTGCCAGCGCGAGGGGAACTGGAAACACCATATATTTT. The chain is built from TRBV3-1 and TRBJ1-3, with a weak D call TRBD1 (5 bases). V was cut by 8 bases and J by 2 bases, with 10 bases left in between. The CDR3 sequence is 13 residues long. Germline lookup yields CDR1 LGHDT and CDR2 YNNKEL (reference sequence).

The chain couples TRBV29-1 to TRBJ2-5; perhaps TRBD1 as D (5 bases). Germline CDR1 reads SQVTM; CDR2 reads ANQGSEA. V shed 3 bases and J shed 5 bases, with 16 bases lying between them. This CDR3 region has 14 residues. The CDR3 DNA reads TGCAGCGTTGACAATCGACGCAGGGCTGAGACCCAGTACTTC. This encodes CSVDNRRRAETQYF.

The chain recombines TRBV2 with TRBJ2-2; D is unclear. The CDR3 is 12 amino acids. The germline V and J ends were trimmed by 7 bases and 0 bases, with 3 bases remaining between them. CDR1 is SNHLY and CDR2 is FYNNEI in the germline V gene. The CDR3 is CASTTNTGELFF. In DNA, the CDR3 is TGTGCCAGCACGACGAACACCGGGGAGCTGTTTTTT. Based on the CDR3 plus reference TRBV2 and TRBJ2-2, the full variable domain is EPEVTQTPSHQVTQMGQEVILRCVPISNHLYFYWYRQILGQKVEFLVSFYNNEISEKSEIFDDQFSVERPDGSNFTLKIRSTKLEDSAMYFCASTTNTGELFFGEGSRLTVL.

V usage is TRBV5-1 and J usage is TRBJ2-7, with D perhaps TRBD2 (5 bases). CDR3 size: 15 residues. Trimming left V 5 bases short and J 3 bases short, with 18 bases between. The germline CDR1 and CDR2 sequences are SGHRS and YFSETQ. The CDR3: CASSRSGSADYEQYF. DNA for the CDR3: TGCGCCAGCAGTCGCTCGGGTAGCGCCGACTACGAGCAGTACTTC.

V gene TRBV7-9 combines with J gene TRBJ2-7, with 9 bases that match TRBD1. J was trimmed by 5 bases and V by 5 bases; bases with no gene match: 10. There are 15 residues in the CDR3. CDR1 SEHNR and CDR2 FQNEAQ come from the germline V gene (reference sequence). CDR3: CASSPGQGSINEQYF. The CDR3 DNA sequence: TGTGCCAGCAGCCCAGGACAGGGGTCCATCAACGAGCAGTACTTC.

The gene calls are TRBV5-1 and TRBJ2-2, with D possibly matching TRBD1 (6 bases). Germline V gene sequence: CDR1 SGHRS, CDR2 YFSETQ. V dropped 0 bases and J dropped 1 base, with 10 bases sitting between them. The CDR3 is made up of 16 amino acids. This chain's CDR3 is CASSLETGMNTGELFF. Written as DNA, the CDR3 is TGCGCCAGCAGCTTGGAAACAGGGATGAACACCGGGGAGCTGTTTTTT.